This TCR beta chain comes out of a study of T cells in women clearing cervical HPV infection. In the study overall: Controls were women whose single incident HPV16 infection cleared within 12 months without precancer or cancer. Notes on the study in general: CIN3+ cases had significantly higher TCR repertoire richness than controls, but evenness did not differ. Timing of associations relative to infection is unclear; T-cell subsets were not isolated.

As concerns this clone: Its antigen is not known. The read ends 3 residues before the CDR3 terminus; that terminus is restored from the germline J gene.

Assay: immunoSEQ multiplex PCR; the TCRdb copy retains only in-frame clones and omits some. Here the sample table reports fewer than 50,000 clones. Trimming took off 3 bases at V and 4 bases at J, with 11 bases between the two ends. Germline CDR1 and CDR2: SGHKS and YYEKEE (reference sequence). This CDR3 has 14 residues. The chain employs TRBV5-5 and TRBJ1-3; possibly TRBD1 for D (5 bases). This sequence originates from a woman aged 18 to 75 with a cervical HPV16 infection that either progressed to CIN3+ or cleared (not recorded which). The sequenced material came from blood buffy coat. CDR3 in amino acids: CASSSGGVGNTIYF. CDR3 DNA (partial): TGTGCCAGCAGCTCTGGGGGGGTCGGAAACACC. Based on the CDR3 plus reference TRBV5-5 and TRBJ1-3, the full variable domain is DAGVTQSPTHLIKTRGQQVTLRCSPISGHKSVSWYQQVLGQGPQFIFQYYEKEERGRGNFPDRFSARQFPNYSSELNVNALLLGDSALYLCASSSGGVGNTIYFGEGSWLTVV.